These 24 T cell receptor beta chains were all obtained from the same sample, sequenced in a study of patients and donors after allogeneic stem cell transplantation. TCRdb analysed the RT-PCR reads with MiXCR anew, one entry per CDR3 protein. Of about 87,000 distinct CDR3 sequences listed, about 5% are singletons. Sequenced sample: blood, either unsorted or a sorted T cell fraction (not recorded which). The receptors stem from a human donor who was either an allogeneic HSCT recipient or a stem cell or donor lymphocyte infusion donor (not recorded which). It is not recorded whose cells these are; they may come from a transplant donor.

This clonotype showed up many times. The chain couples TRBV18 to TRBJ1-2; D remains unclear. V was pared by 6 bases and J by 5 bases, with 19 bases between. CDR1 and CDR2 from the germline V gene are KGHSH and LQKENI. The CDR3 runs to 15 residues. This CDR3 reads CASSLLDLDGYGYTF. CDR3 nucleotides: TGTGCCAGCTCCCTTCTCGACCTCGATGGGTATGGCTACACCTTC.

This clonotype was seen ten or more times. V usage is TRBV4-1 and J usage is TRBJ2-7, with TRBD1 identical over 7 bases. This CDR3 spans 17 amino acids. J gave up 6 bases and V 1 base, and 15 bases lay outside the gene matches. Germline assignment: CDR1 MGHRA and CDR2 YSYEKL. CDR3 sequence: CASSQVQGSDRESEQYF. The DNA of the CDR3 is TGCGCCAGCAGCCAAGTTCAGGGTTCTGACAGGGAGAGCGAGCAGTACTTC.

This clonotype was seen ten or more times. The V call is TRBV23-1, the J call TRBJ2-1, with 10 bases fitting TRBD1. TRBV23-1 carries the ORF label, with uncertain function. With 0 bases clipped from V and 5 bases from J, the junction kept 7 bases outside the gene matches. The CDR3 extends over 17 amino acids. The CDR3 protein is CASSQSNGTGEDNEQFF. The CDR3, as DNA: TGCGCCAGCAGTCAATCGAATGGGACAGGGGAGGACAATGAGCAGTTCTTC.

This clonotype was picked up many times. CDR3: CASSPSMRLAGVHNEQFF. The DNA of the CDR3 is TGTGCCAGCAGTCCTAGCATGCGGCTAGCGGGGGTGCATAATGAGCAGTTCTTC. The chain employs TRBV12-3 or TRBV12-4 and TRBJ2-1; 10 bases agree with TRBD2. Trimming at V came to 5 bases and at J to 7 bases, leaving 17 bases not matched to a gene. This CDR3 is built from 18 residues.

This clonotype has a count of ten or more. The chain links TRBV20-1 to TRBJ2-7; no clear D gene. V was clipped by 0 bases and J by 4 bases, with 10 bases between them. The CDR3 covers 13 residues. Germline loops: CDR1 DFQATT, CDR2 SNEGSKA (reference sequence). CDR3 sequence: CSAREADFYEQYF. The CDR3, as DNA: TGCAGTGCTAGAGAGGCAGACTTTTACGAGCAGTACTTC.

This clonotype showed up just a few times. The rearrangement uses TRBV9 and TRBJ2-1, with D tentatively TRBD2 (7 bases). CDR3 length: 15 amino acids. The germline gives CDR1 SGDLS, CDR2 YYNGEE. V was clipped by 0 bases and J by 5 bases, with 12 bases between them. Here the CDR3 DNA reads TGTGCCAGCAGCGTAGGGTGGGAGGGGGACAATGAGCAGTTCTTC. Translating gives CASSVGWEGDNEQFF.

This clonotype was recorded at least ten times. This chain links TRBV12-3 or TRBV12-4 with TRBJ2-7; 10 bases align to TRBD1. This CDR3 has 15 residues. The junction had 6 bases not matched to a gene; V was cut back by 3 bases and J by 4 bases. CDR3 residues: CASSFLGQGEYEQYF. The CDR3 bases are TGTGCCAGCAGTTTTTTAGGACAGGGGGAATACGAGCAGTACTTC.

This clonotype was seen a handful of times. The CDR3 DNA follows: TGTGCCAGCAGCGTTCAGCGGTTGAACACCGGGGAGCTGTTTTTT. Encoded protein: CASSVQRLNTGELFF. The chain recombines TRBV9 with TRBJ2-2; weak D call: TRBD2 (5 bases). The CDR3 spans 15 residues. The germline V gene has CDR1 SGDLS and CDR2 YYNGEE. Trimming shortened V by 2 bases and J by 1 base, and 9 bases separated the two germline ends.

This chain connects TRBV27 to TRBJ2-1; 10 nucleotides align to TRBD2. V shed 2 bases, J shed 2 bases, and the junction held 15 bases outside the gene matches. The CDR3 contains 20 residues. Per germline, CDR1 MNHEY and CDR2 SMNVEV (reference sequence). DNA of the CDR3: TGTGCCAGCAGTTTAAGCCCTCGGGCTAGCGGGGGCTTTACCTACAATGAGCAGTTCTTC. Amino acid sequence: CASSLSPRASGGFTYNEQFF.

On this clonotype itself: The germline gene is not matched at one end of the junction; a read error may be the cause. The chain uses TRBV5-1 and TRBJ2-1; 11 bases line up with TRBD2. Germline assignment: CDR1 SGHRS and CDR2 YFSETQ. The CDR3 loop spans 17 amino acids. CDR3 nucleotides: TGCGCCAGAAGCTTGGGCAGTATAGCGGGAGGGGGAAATGAGCAGTTCTTC. Protein product: CARSLGSIAGGGNEQFF.

Ten or more counts support this clonotype. The chain employs TRBV12-3 or TRBV12-4 and TRBJ2-5; 10 positions agree with TRBD1. J lost 3 bases, V lost 6 bases, and 7 bases had no gene match. The CDR3 loop spans 15 amino acids. The CDR3 nucleotides are TGTGCCAGCAGCGAGGGGGGACAGGGGAAAGAGACCCAGTACTTC. Its protein is CASSEGGQGKETQYF.

The chain carries TRBV20-1 and TRBJ2-3; TRBD2 aligns across 7 bases. The length of the CDR3 is 16 residues. V lost 2 bases and J lost 1; bases outside the gene matches: 9. CDR1 is DFQATT, CDR2 SNEGSKA, per germline (reference sequence). CDR3 sequence reads: CSARLGAGTGTDTQYF. For the CDR3, the DNA is TGCAGTGCTAGATTGGGAGCGGGGACGGGCACAGATACGCAGTATTTT.

At least ten counts were recorded for this clonotype. The V call is TRBV5-6, the J call TRBJ1-1, with a weak D call TRBD1 (5 bases). V gave up 2 bases and J gave up 8 bases, with 19 bases separating them. Germline V lookup: CDR1 SGHDT, CDR2 YYEEEE. The CDR3 has 15 residues. CDR3 amino acids: CASSLTSSDSLEAFF. DNA for the CDR3: TGTGCCAGCAGCTTAACCTCTTCCGACAGTCTAGAAGCTTTCTTT.

This clonotype was picked up many times. The chain recombines TRBV5-1 with TRBJ1-1; 8 nucleotides align to TRBD1. The CDR3 spans 13 residues. Per germline, CDR1 SGHRS and CDR2 YFSETQ. After removal of 2 bases from V and 7 bases from J, the junction contained 4 bases not matched to a gene. CDR3: CASSLPGTGEAFF. The CDR3 DNA is TGCGCCAGCAGCTTACCCGGGACAGGTGAAGCTTTCTTT.

Many counts were recorded for this clonotype. The V call is TRBV20-1, the J call TRBJ2-3, with 8 positions matching TRBD2. V was pared by 6 bases and J by 3 bases, with 8 bases of the junction left unmatched. This CDR3 comprises 14 residues. Germline CDR1 is DFQATT and CDR2 is SNEGSKA (reference sequence). The CDR3 region has the DNA TGCAGTGCGGAGAGGGCGGGAGGTACAGATACGCAGTATTTT. Translated: CSAERAGGTDTQYF.

This clonotype came up many times. The chain carries TRBV14 and TRBJ1-4; TRBD1 aligns across 7 bases. Unmatched junction bases numbered 4, after V lost 0 bases and J lost 6 bases. The CDR3 covers 15 residues. Germline V gene sequence: CDR1 SGHDN, CDR2 FVKESK. CDR3 DNA: TGTGCCAGCAGCCAAGAAAACACAGGGGATGAAAAACTGTTTTTT. Translation gives CASSQENTGDEKLFF. Filled out from reference TRBV14 and TRBJ1-4, the complete variable domain reads EAGVTQFPSHSVIEKGQTVTLRCDPISGHDNLYWYRRVMGKEIKFLLHFVKESKQDESGMPNNRFLAERTGGTYSTLKVQPAELEDSGVYFCASSQENTGDEKLFFGSGTQLSVL.

This clonotype was counted at least ten times. The J gene is TRBJ2-1, the V gene TRBV30, with a tentative D call TRBD2 (6 bases). The CDR3 has 13 residues. Trimming left V 4 bases short and J 8 bases short, with 15 bases between. Germline CDR1 GTSNPN, CDR2 SVGIG (reference sequence). The CDR3 sequence: CAWTLMSGDEQFF. The CDR3 DNA follows: TGTGCCTGGACCTTGATGTCGGGGGATGAGCAGTTCTTC. Looking up the rest from reference TRBV30 and TRBJ2-1 gives the full variable domain: SQTIHQWPATLVQPVGSPLSLECTVEGTSNPNLYWYRQAAGRGLQLLFYSVGIGQISSEVPQNLSASRPQDRQFILSSKKLLLSDSGFYLCAWTLMSGDEQFFGPGTRLTVL.

The rearrangement joins TRBV11-2 to TRBJ1-2, with TRBD1 matching 7 bases. The junction had 7 bases not matched to a gene; V was cut back by 0 bases and J by 3 bases. CDR3 size: 16 residues. CDR1 SGHAT and CDR2 FQNNGV come from the germline V gene. CDR3 DNA: TGTGCCAGCAGCTTAGATCGGGGGGACAGATACTATGGCTACACCTTC. As protein: CASSLDRGDRYYGYTF.

This clonotype came up many times. The gene calls are TRBV27 and TRBJ1-1, with no clear D. CDR1 MNHEY and CDR2 SMNVEV come from the germline V gene (reference sequence). This CDR3 is 16 amino acids long. V shed 3 bases and J shed 0 bases, with 14 bases lying between them. The DNA of the CDR3 is TGTGCCAGCAGTTTCACCCCGTCTCCTCTGAACACTGAAGCTTTCTTT. Amino acid sequence: CASSFTPSPLNTEAFF.

This clonotype was counted between two and nine times. The gene calls are TRBV7-9 and TRBJ1-1; 9 bases line up with TRBD1. Germline V gene lookup returns CDR1 SEHNR and CDR2 FQNEAQ (reference sequence). The CDR3 is 17 amino acids. Trimming took 5 bases from V and 7 from J; bases not matched to a gene: 17. In DNA form, the CDR3 reads TGTGCCAGCAGCGCCCCCTGGTTGGGGACAGGGTCGGATGAAGCTTTCTTT. Translated: CASSAPWLGTGSDEAFF.

This clonotype was counted many times. The chain carries TRBV20-1 and TRBJ1-2; TRBD1 aligns across 7 bases. CDR1 is DFQATT and CDR2 is SNEGSKA in the germline V gene (reference sequence). Trimming cost V 2 bases and J 3 bases; bases outside gene matches: 0. This CDR3 is built from 12 residues. CDR3 bases: TGCAGTGCTAGACAGGGGGACTATGGCTACACCTTC. It is translated as CSARQGDYGYTF.

This clonotype appeared many times. The chain joins TRBV10-2 to TRBJ2-2; D may be TRBD1 (6 bases). Germline CDR1 and CDR2: WSHSY and SAAADI. V dropped 6 bases and J dropped 6 bases, with 11 bases sitting between them. The CDR3 sequence is 13 residues long. The CDR3 bases are TGCGCCAGCAGCACAGGGCGGGCCGGGGAGCTGTTTTTT. Translated, it gives CASSTGRAGELFF.

The sample holds many counts of this clonotype. The J gene is TRBJ2-2, the V gene TRBV5-6; 12 nucleotides line up with TRBD2. Trimming took 2 bases from V and 4 from J; bases not matched to a gene: 6. Looked up from germline, CDR1 is SGHDT and CDR2 is YYEEEE. CDR3 length equals 17 residues. CDR3 sequence: CASSFLAGGPGTGELFF. CDR3 sequence (DNA): TGTGCCAGCAGCTTTCTAGCGGGAGGGCCAGGCACCGGGGAGCTGTTTTTT.

The chain has TRBV7-8 and TRBJ1-2; 7 bases agree with TRBD1. This CDR3 comprises 13 residues. After removal of 5 bases from V and 8 bases from J, the junction contained 8 bases not matched to a gene. CDR1 is SGHVS and CDR2 is FQNEAQ in the germline V gene. In DNA, the CDR3 is TGTGCCAGCAGCCCAGGGGGAAGACGGGGCTACACCTTC. Residues: CASSPGGRRGYTF.